The T cell receptor beta chain under discussion was sequenced for a study of CD8 T cells in ankylosing spondylitis. General study findings and limits: Disease-linked clones were found to be CD8+ and relatively rare in peripheral blood.

In germline, CDR1 is SGHTA, CDR2 FQGTGA. The ends lost 5 bases at V and 1 base at J; junction bases unmatched: 8. This CDR3 region has 15 residues. This clonotype was seen many times. Its antigen is currently unknown. TCRdb independently ran MiXCR on the 5' RACE reads; one entry per CDR3 protein. The sample shows around 220,000 distinct CDR3 sequences, over 9.5% of them seen only once. The sequenced sample consisted of blood, either unsorted or a sorted T cell fraction (not recorded which). The chain recombines TRBV7-3 with TRBJ2-7; 7 nucleotides match TRBD2. This TCR was sampled from a male donor with ankylosing spondylitis or in good health (not recorded which). The DNA of the CDR3 is TGTGCCAGCAGCCCGGGGCTAGCGGTATCCTACGAGCAGTACTTC. Amino acid sequence: CASSPGLAVSYEQYF.